This T cell receptor beta chain came from a study of T-cell reconstitution after alpha-beta-depleted transplantation in children (dated by TCRdb to between 2015 and 2016). As for the study more broadly: T-cell immune reconstitution after TCRalphabeta/CD19-depleted allogeneic hematopoietic cell transplantation in children was quantitatively tracked in the study by means of TCR repertoire profiling.

What the authors observed across the whole study: About two months after transplant, the apparently early recovery of alphabetaT-cell counts reportedly depended on just several hundred clones that had expanded rapidly and came from non-depleted graft cells. Over the following months the frequencies of hyperexpanded clones went down, and after one year T-cell counts and TCRbeta diversity were mostly credited to newly produced T cells. In some patients, the high TCRbeta diversity seen at day 60 was put down to recipient T cells and intrathymic progenitors that had survived conditioning.

Comments on this clonotype: No antigen is known for it. Nothing much larger sits one base from this clone, and base qualities are not available.

V is pared back by 5 bases and J by 6 bases, with 10 bases lying between the germline termini. From the germline V gene, CDR1 is MNHNS and CDR2 is SASEGT. The CDR3 measures 13 amino acids from cysteine to phenylalanine. Just CDR3 DNA is preserved here, 39 bases in frame from base 1. The sample's treatment or condition, from its label and the paper: allogeneic hematopoietic cell transplantation with graft depleted of TCRalphabeta T cells and CD19 B cells. The children who served as transplant recipients had been given grafts of TCRalphabeta/CD19-depleted allogeneic hematopoietic cells. Libraries were made using PCR. Sequencing was performed on an Illumina HiSeq 2500. TCR library preparation used molecular barcoding, with unique molecular identifiers applied to normalize quantification of the TCRbeta repertoire. The public reads were quality trimmed at Q25 with fastp and then assembled into clones with MiXCR by TCRdb, keeping productive beta chains. A single entry per CDR3 protein holds the most common genes and DNA from its merged rows. The sample table shows 200,000 to 300,000 distinct CDR3 sequences, and roughly 7.7% are seen once. The ten largest clonotypes hold just under 6.5% of the sample.

Here the sequenced sample was PBMCs, mostly from graft donor cells, taken 180 days after TCRalphabeta/CD19-depleted stem cell transplant. This chain joins TRBV6-1 to TRBJ2-2, and the D gene may be TRBD1, 6 bases matching. The source of this sequence is a male patient aged 10-17 years who had a stem cell transplant for acute lymphoblastic leukemia, so the T cells may come from the graft donor. The DNA reads as follows: TGTGCCAGCAGTCGGACAGCCTCCGGGGAGCTGTTTTTT. Translated, it gives CASSRTASGELFF.